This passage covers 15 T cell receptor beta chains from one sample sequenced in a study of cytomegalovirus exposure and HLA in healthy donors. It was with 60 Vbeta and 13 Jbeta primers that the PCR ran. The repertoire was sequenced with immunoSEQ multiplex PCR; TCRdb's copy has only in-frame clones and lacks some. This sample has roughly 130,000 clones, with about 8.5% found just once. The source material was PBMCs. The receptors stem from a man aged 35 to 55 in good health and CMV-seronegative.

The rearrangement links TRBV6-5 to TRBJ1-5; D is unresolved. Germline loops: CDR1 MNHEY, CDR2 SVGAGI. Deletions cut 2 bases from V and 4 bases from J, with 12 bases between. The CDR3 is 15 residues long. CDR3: CASSYSTVINQPQHF. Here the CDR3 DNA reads TGTGCCAGCAGTTACAGCACAGTTATAAATCAGCCCCAGCATTTT.

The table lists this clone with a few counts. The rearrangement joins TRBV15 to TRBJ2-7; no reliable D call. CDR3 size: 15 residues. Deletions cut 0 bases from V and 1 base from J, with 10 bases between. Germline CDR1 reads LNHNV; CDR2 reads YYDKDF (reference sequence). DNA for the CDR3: TGTGCCACCAGCAGAGATCGGTACGCTTCCTACGAGCAGTACTTC. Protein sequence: CATSRDRYASYEQYF.

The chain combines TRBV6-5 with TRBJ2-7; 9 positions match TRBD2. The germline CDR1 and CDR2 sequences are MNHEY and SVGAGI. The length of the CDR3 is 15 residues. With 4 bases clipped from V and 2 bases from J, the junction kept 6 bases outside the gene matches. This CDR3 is CASSSFSGGTYEQYF. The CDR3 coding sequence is TGTGCCAGCAGTTCCTTTAGCGGGGGTACCTACGAGCAGTACTTC.

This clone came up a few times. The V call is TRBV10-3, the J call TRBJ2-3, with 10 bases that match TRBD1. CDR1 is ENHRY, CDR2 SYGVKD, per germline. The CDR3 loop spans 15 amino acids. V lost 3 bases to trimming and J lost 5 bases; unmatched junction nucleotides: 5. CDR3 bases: TGTGCCATCAGTGACGAAGACAGGGGGCGAGATACGCAGTATTTT. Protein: CAISDEDRGRDTQYF.

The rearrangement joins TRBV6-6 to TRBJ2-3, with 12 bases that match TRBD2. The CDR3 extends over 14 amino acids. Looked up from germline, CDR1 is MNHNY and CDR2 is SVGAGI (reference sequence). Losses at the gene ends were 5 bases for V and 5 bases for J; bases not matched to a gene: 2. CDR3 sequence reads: CASSLAGGQDTQYF. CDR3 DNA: TGTGCCAGCAGTCTAGCGGGGGGGCAAGATACGCAGTATTTT.

DNA for the CDR3: TGTGCCAGCAGCTATGGGCTTACAGGGGCAAATGAAGCTTTCTTT. Amino acids: CASSYGLTGANEAFF. The chain has TRBV27 and TRBJ1-1; TRBD1 matches 7 bases. Germline loops: CDR1 MNHEY, CDR2 SMNVEV (reference sequence). Trimming at V came to 6 bases and at J to 7 bases, leaving 14 bases not matched to a gene. This CDR3 has 15 residues.

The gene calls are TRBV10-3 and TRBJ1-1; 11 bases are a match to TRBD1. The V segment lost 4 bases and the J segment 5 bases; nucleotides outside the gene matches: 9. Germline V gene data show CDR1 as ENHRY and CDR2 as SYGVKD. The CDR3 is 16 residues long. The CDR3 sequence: CAISVGQGDAVTEAFF. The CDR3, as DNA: TGTGCCATCAGTGTGGGACAGGGGGATGCGGTGACTGAAGCTTTCTTT.

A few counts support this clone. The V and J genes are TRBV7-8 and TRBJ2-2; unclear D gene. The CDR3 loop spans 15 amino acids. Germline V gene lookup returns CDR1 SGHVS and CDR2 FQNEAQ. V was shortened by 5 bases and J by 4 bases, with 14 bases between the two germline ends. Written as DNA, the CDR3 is TGTGCCAGCAGCCCGGCGGCGGCCGGCACCGGGGAGCTGTTTTTT. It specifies CASSPAAAGTGELFF. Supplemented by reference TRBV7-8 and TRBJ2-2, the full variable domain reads GAGVSQSPRYKVAKRGQDVALRCDPISGHVSLFWYQQALGQGPEFLTYFQNEAQLDKSGLPSDRFFAERPEGSVSTLKIQRTQQEDSAVYLCASSPAAAGTGELFFGEGSRLTVL.

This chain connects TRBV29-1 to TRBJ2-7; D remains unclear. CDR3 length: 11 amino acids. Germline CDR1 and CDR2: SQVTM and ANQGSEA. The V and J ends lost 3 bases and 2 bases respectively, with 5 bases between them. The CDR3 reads CSVDSTYEQYF. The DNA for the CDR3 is TGCAGCGTTGATTCCACCTACGAGCAGTACTTC.

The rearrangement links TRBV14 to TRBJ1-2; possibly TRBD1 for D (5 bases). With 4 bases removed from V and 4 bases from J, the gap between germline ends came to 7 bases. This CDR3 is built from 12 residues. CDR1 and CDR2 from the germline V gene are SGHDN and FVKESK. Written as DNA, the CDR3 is TGTGCCAGCAGCCCGACAGCCTATGGCTACACCTTC. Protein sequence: CASSPTAYGYTF.

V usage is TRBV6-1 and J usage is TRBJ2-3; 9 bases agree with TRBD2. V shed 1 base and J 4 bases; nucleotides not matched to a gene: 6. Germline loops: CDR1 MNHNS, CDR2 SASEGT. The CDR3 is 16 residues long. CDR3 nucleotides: TGTGCCAGCAGTGAAGGAATGGCGGGGGGGCCAGATACGCAGTATTTT. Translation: CASSEGMAGGPDTQYF.

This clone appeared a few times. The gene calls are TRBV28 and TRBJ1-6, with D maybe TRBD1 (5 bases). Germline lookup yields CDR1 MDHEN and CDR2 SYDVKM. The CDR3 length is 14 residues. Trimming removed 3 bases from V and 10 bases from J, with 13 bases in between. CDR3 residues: CASSFSRGRSPLHF. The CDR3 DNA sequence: TGTGCCAGCAGTTTTTCACGGGGGAGATCACCCCTCCACTTT.

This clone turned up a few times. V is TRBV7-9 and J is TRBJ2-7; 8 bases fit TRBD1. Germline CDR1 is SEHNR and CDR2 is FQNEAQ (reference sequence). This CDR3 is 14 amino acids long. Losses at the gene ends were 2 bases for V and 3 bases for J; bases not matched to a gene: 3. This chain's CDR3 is CASSLKDRDYEQYF. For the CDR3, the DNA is TGTGCCAGCAGCTTAAAGGACAGGGACTACGAGCAGTACTTC.

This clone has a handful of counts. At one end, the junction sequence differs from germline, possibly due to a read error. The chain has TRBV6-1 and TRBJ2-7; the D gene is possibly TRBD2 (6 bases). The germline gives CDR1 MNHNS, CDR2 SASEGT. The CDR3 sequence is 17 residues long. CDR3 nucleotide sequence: TGTGCCAGCAGTGGGGCTGGGGGGAACCTTAGACCTTACGAGCGGTACTTC. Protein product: CASSGAGGNLRPYERYF.

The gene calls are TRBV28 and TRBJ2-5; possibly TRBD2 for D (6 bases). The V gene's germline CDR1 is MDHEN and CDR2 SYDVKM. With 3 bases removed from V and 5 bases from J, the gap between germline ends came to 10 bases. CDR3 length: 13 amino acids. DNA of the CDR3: TGTGCCAGCAGTTTCAGGAGCGGGGAGACCCAGTACTTC. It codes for CASSFRSGETQYF.